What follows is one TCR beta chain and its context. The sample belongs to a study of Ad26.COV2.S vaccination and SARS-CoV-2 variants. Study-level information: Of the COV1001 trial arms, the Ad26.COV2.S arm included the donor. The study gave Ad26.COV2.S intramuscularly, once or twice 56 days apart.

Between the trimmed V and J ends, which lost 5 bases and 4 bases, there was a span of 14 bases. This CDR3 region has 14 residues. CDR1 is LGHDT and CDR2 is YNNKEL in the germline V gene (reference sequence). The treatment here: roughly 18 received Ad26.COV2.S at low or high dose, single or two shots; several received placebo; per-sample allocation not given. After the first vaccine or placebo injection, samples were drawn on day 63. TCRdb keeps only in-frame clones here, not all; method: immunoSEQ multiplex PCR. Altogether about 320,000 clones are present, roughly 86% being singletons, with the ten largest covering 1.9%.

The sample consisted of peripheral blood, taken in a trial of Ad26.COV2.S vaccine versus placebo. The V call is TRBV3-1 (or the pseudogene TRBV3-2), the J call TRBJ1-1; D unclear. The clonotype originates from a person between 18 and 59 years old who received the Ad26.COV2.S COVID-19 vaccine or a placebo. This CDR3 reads CASSDPGVSTEAFF. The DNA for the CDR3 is TGTGCCAGCAGCGACCCCGGGGTGAGCACTGAAGCTTTCTTT.